This T cell receptor beta chain was observed in a study of T cell changes during pregnancy in multiple sclerosis. Clones were read by immunoSEQ multiplex PCR, and TCRdb kept only the in-frame ones, dropping some. The data contain approximately 13,000 clones, over 85% of them singletons. The CDR3 covers 14 residues. With 7 bases clipped from V and 3 bases from J, the junction kept 8 bases outside the gene matches. From germline, CDR1 is MGHDK and CDR2 SYGVNS. The genes are TRBV25-1 and TRBJ1-2; 7 bases match TRBD1. The source was peripheral blood, collected in the second trimester of pregnancy. This sequence originates from a female donor in good health, enrolled as a control in a pregnancy study. CDR3 DNA sequence: TGTGCCAGCACTGAGGCCCAGGGGGACTATGGCTACACCTTC. Protein product: CASTEAQGDYGYTF.